Each of the 30 T cell receptor beta chains below was sequenced from the same sample in a study of T cells after yellow fever vaccination. TCRdb reprocessed the 5' RACE reads with MiXCR, giving one entry per CDR3 protein. The table lists approximately 74,000 distinct CDR3 sequences, more than 5.5% of them singletons. The sequenced sample was CD8+ T cells sorted from PBMCs, obtained more than 4 days after the first yellow fever vaccination. These receptors all come from a man aged 18 to 35 who received the YFV17D yellow fever vaccine.

This clonotype turned up a few times. This chain uses TRBV7-3 with TRBJ1-1; tentatively, D is TRBD1 (5 bases). V dropped 6 bases and J dropped 1 base, with 9 bases sitting between them. This CDR3 comprises 13 residues. Looked up from germline, CDR1 is SGHTA and CDR2 is FQGTGA. The DNA for the CDR3 is TGTGCCAGCAGACAAGACAGGAACACTGAAGCTTTCTTT. It codes for CASRQDRNTEAFF.

This clonotype was picked up a small number of times. This chain links TRBV6-4 with TRBJ2-1; D gene unclear. Germline loops: CDR1 MRHNA, CDR2 SNTAGT. CDR3 length: 15 residues. V lost 7 bases, J lost 2 bases, and 15 bases lay in between. The CDR3 loop is CASTLRSWAYNEQFF. CDR3 DNA sequence: TGTGCCAGCACCCTTCGCAGTTGGGCCTACAATGAGCAGTTCTTC.

The gene calls are TRBV27 and TRBJ1-1; possibly TRBD1 for D (5 bases). V was trimmed by 10 bases and J by 4 bases, leaving 16 bases between them. Germline V gives CDR1 MNHEY, CDR2 SMNVEV (reference sequence). The CDR3 length is 13 residues. CDR3 sequence: CATTAGGTTEAFF. CDR3 nucleotides: TGTGCCACTACTGCGGGGGGAACCACTGAAGCTTTCTTT.

This clonotype has a handful of counts. The chain couples TRBV9 to TRBJ1-2, with 9 bases that match TRBD1. After removal of 3 bases from V and 7 bases from J, the junction contained 16 bases not matched to a gene. The germline gives CDR1 SGDLS, CDR2 YYNGEE. The CDR3 is 17 residues long. The CDR3 region is CASSAPRYDRGSSGYTF. CDR3 nucleotide sequence: TGTGCCAGCAGCGCCCCAAGGTACGACAGGGGGAGTAGTGGCTACACCTTC.

The sample holds many counts of this clonotype. Written as DNA, the CDR3 is TGCGCCAGCAGCCAAGATTTAGACGGCTATCTCATGAACACTGAAGCTTTCTTT. It codes for CASSQDLDGYLMNTEAFF. The V gene is TRBV4-3, the J gene TRBJ1-1; D remains ambiguous. Germline V CDR1 and CDR2: LGHNA, YSLEER. V was cut by 0 bases and J by 0 bases, with 17 bases left in between. The length of the CDR3 is 18 residues.

This clonotype showed up just a few times. The rearrangement links TRBV4-1 to TRBJ1-1, with D uncertain. CDR1 and CDR2 from the germline V gene are MGHRA and YSYEKL. V lost 2 bases, J lost 8 bases, and 15 bases lay in between. CDR3 length: 14 residues. The CDR3: CASSQRAEGREAFF. CDR3 coding DNA: TGCGCCAGCAGCCAAAGGGCCGAGGGCCGAGAAGCTTTCTTT.

The chain joins TRBV4-3 to TRBJ2-5; 7 nucleotides agree with TRBD1. Germline V CDR1 and CDR2: LGHNA, YSLEER. With 0 bases clipped from V and 3 bases from J, the junction kept 4 bases outside the gene matches. The CDR3 has 15 amino acids. DNA for the CDR3: TGCGCCAGCAGCCAAGATTTGACAGGGAAAGAGACCCAGTACTTC. Amino acids: CASSQDLTGKETQYF.

This clonotype came up a few times. This chain links TRBV30 with TRBJ1-5; no clear D gene. CDR3 length equals 13 residues. With 2 bases removed from V and 5 bases from J, the gap between germline ends came to 10 bases. The germline gives CDR1 GTSNPN, CDR2 SVGIG (reference sequence). CDR3 sequence reads: CAWSPRTDQPQHF. In DNA form, the CDR3 reads TGTGCCTGGAGTCCCAGGACGGATCAGCCCCAGCATTTT.

The rearrangement joins TRBV25-1 to TRBJ1-4; TRBD1 might be the D (5 bases). The V end lost 8 bases, the J end lost 8 bases, and 9 bases lay between the germline ends. CDR1 and CDR2 (germline): MGHDK, SYGVNS. The CDR3 contains 11 residues. The CDR3 bases are TGTGCCAGCGGATGGGGGGAAAAACTGTTTTTT. Translated, it gives CASGWGEKLFF.

This clonotype was observed a few times. The V and J genes are TRBV20-1 and TRBJ1-1, with unresolved D. The CDR3 covers 15 residues. Germline V lookup: CDR1 DFQATT, CDR2 SNEGSKA (reference sequence). V shed 6 bases and J shed 10 bases, with 27 bases lying between them. The CDR3 spells CSAPRAGSSPQRAFF. The CDR3 DNA follows: TGCAGTGCGCCCCGCGCGGGGTCCAGTCCCCAGCGAGCTTTCTTT.

This clonotype showed up just a few times. J is TRBJ2-2 and V is TRBV4-1; TRBD1 matches at 12 bases. V was clipped by 0 bases and J by 7 bases; unmatched bases: 9. This CDR3 has 18 residues. Germline CDR1 and CDR2: MGHRA and YSYEKL. The CDR3 region has the DNA TGCGCCAGCAGCCAAGATCCCTTCGGGACAGGGGGCATCGGGGAGCTGTTTTTT. It specifies CASSQDPFGTGGIGELFF.

There are many counts of this clonotype. The chain uses TRBV4-2 and TRBJ2-3; 8 nucleotides align to TRBD2. Trimming took 0 bases from V and 5 from J; bases not matched to a gene: 13. Looked up from germline, CDR1 is LGHNA and CDR2 is YNFKEQ. CDR3 size: 18 residues. CDR3 in amino acids: CASSQDVVGLGIQDTQYF. The DNA for the CDR3 is TGTGCCAGCAGCCAAGATGTTGTGGGACTAGGTATTCAAGATACGCAGTATTTT.

This clonotype was observed at least ten times. The chain uses TRBV6-4 and TRBJ2-3; TRBD2 matches at 12 bases. CDR1 is MRHNA and CDR2 is SNTAGT in the germline V gene. The V gene end was trimmed by 4 bases and the J gene end by 2 bases; junction bases not matched to a gene: 4. The CDR3 is made up of 16 amino acids. CDR3 amino acids: CASSASGGDSTDTQYF. In DNA, the CDR3 is TGTGCCAGCAGTGCTAGCGGGGGGGATTCCACAGATACGCAGTATTTT.

This clonotype was seen only a few times. The rearrangement joins TRBV7-6 to TRBJ2-7, with 12 bases fitting TRBD1. Per the germline V gene, CDR1 is SGHVS and CDR2 is FNYEAQ. The CDR3 is 17 residues long. J lost 6 bases, V lost 6 bases, and 15 bases had no gene match. The CDR3 region has the DNA TGTGCCAGCAGGTTTACGGGTCCGGGACAGGGGGCATGCGAGCAGTACTTC. This gives the protein CASRFTGPGQGACEQYF.

This chain connects TRBV6-2 or TRBV6-3 to TRBJ2-3, with TRBD2 identical over 12 bases. From germline, CDR1 is MNHEY and CDR2 SVGEGT. The J segment lost 2 bases and the V segment lost 7 bases, leaving 13 bases of the junction unmatched. The CDR3 is 18 residues long. CDR3 DNA sequence: TGTGCCAGCACCTTTATCTTACTAGCGGGGGGTACCACAGATACGCAGTATTTT. It encodes CASTFILLAGGTTDTQYF.

The chain carries TRBV7-3 and TRBJ2-2; possible D gene TRBD1, 6 bases. The CDR3 loop spans 16 amino acids. The V end lost 2 bases, the J end lost 0 bases, and 10 bases lay between the germline ends. Germline-derived CDR1 and CDR2 are SGHTA and FQGTGA. CDR3 protein: CASSLSGEANTGELFF. CDR3 nucleotides: TGTGCCAGCAGCTTATCAGGGGAAGCGAACACCGGGGAGCTGTTTTTT.

This clonotype was seen at least ten times. The rearrangement joins TRBV2 to TRBJ2-3; 12 nucleotides align to TRBD2. Trimming removed 6 bases from V and 2 bases from J; junction bases left unmatched: 15. From germline, CDR1 is SNHLY and CDR2 FYNNEI. The CDR3 runs 19 residues. This CDR3 is CASSVSLPGLAGNTDTQYF. CDR3 in DNA: TGTGCCAGCAGCGTAAGCTTACCCGGACTAGCGGGGAACACAGATACGCAGTATTTT.

This clonotype has a count of ten or more. The gene calls are TRBV6-1 and TRBJ2-2; tentatively, D is TRBD2 (5 bases). V was cut by 9 bases and J by 6 bases, with 11 bases left in between. Germline loops: CDR1 MNHNS, CDR2 SASEGT. The CDR3 sequence is 12 residues long. CDR3 sequence reads: CASGGFSGELFF. The DNA of the CDR3 is TGTGCCAGTGGAGGCTTTTCCGGGGAGCTGTTTTTT.

This clonotype was detected only a few times. The genes are TRBV7-9 and TRBJ2-7; D gene unclear. The CDR3 is 12 residues long. CDR1 and CDR2 (germline): SEHNR, FQNEAQ (reference sequence). Trimming shortened V by 0 bases and J by 5 bases, and 5 bases separated the two germline ends. The CDR3 is CASSLAVDEQYV. As DNA, the CDR3 is TGTGCCAGCAGCTTAGCGGTGGACGAGCAGTACGTC.

The chain is built from TRBV4-1 and TRBJ1-2, with TRBD1 identical over 11 bases. The V segment lost 4 bases and the J segment 3 bases; nucleotides outside the gene matches: 4. CDR3 size: 15 residues. In germline, CDR1 is MGHRA, CDR2 YSYEKL. In nucleotides, the CDR3 is TGCGCCAGCAGCCCCCCGGGACAGGGGGACTATGGCTACACCTTC. It specifies CASSPPGQGDYGYTF.

The sample holds many counts of this clonotype. J is TRBJ2-1 and V is TRBV7-9; TRBD2 might be the D (5 bases). Trimming pared 7 bases from V and 2 bases from J, leaving 15 bases between. Germline CDR1 and CDR2: SEHNR and FQNEAQ (reference sequence). The length of the CDR3 is 15 residues. This CDR3 reads CASTGGSTPYNEQFF. CDR3 nucleotide sequence: TGTGCCAGCACCGGCGGGTCAACGCCCTACAATGAGCAGTTCTTC.

The sample holds many counts of this clonotype. The genes are TRBV5-1 and TRBJ1-2; no reliable D call. Trimming stripped 0 bases from V and 3 bases from J, with 6 bases between. CDR1 and CDR2 from the germline V gene are SGHRS and YFSETQ. The CDR3 extends over 13 amino acids. The CDR3 spells CASSLVSDYGYTF. The CDR3 coding sequence is TGCGCCAGCAGCTTGGTTTCAGACTATGGCTACACCTTC.

This clonotype was observed a handful of times. This chain links TRBV11-1 with TRBJ2-1, with 10 bases identical to TRBD2. Per the germline V gene, CDR1 is SGHAT and CDR2 is FQDESV (reference sequence). CDR3 length: 19 amino acids. Trimming took 5 bases from V and 6 from J; bases not matched to a gene: 19. The CDR3 protein is CASSVTLGGGLALSNEQFF. DNA for the CDR3: TGTGCCAGCAGCGTCACCCTGGGCGGGGGACTAGCGTTATCCAATGAGCAGTTCTTC.

Only a few counts were recorded for this clonotype. The V call is TRBV24-1, the J call TRBJ2-4; 7 bases align to TRBD1. The CDR3 extends over 14 amino acids. CDR1 is KGHDR and CDR2 is SFDVKD in the germline V gene. V was clipped by 4 bases and J by 8 bases; unmatched bases: 7. The CDR3 nucleotides read TGTGCCACCAGTGAGGACCGGGACAGAGACATTCAGTACTTC. It translates to CATSEDRDRDIQYF.

Many counts were recorded for this clonotype. The rearrangement links TRBV7-6 to TRBJ2-7, with D maybe TRBD1 (6 bases). Germline V CDR1 and CDR2: SGHVS, FNYEAQ. The CDR3 contains 14 residues. Trimming cost V 1 base and J 5 bases, with 12 bases left between them. CDR3 sequence reads: CASSLDKGVNEQYF. CDR3 in DNA: TGTGCCAGCAGCTTAGACAAGGGGGTCAACGAGCAGTACTTC.

This clonotype was observed a handful of times. The V gene is TRBV9, the J gene TRBJ2-4, with a possible D match to TRBD1 (5 bases). Germline CDR1 SGDLS, CDR2 YYNGEE. V was cut by 4 bases and J by 9 bases, with 23 bases left in between. This CDR3 is 16 amino acids long. The CDR3 is CASSPPSWGEAGIQYF. The CDR3 nucleotides are TGTGCCAGCAGCCCCCCTTCCTGGGGCGAGGCTGGCATTCAGTACTTC.

The sample holds many counts of this clonotype. This rearrangement joins TRBV25-1 to TRBJ2-1, with D possibly being TRBD1 (6 bases). V was clipped by 3 bases and J by 3 bases, with 21 bases between them. The CDR3 loop spans 18 amino acids. Germline loops: CDR1 MGHDK, CDR2 SYGVNS. The CDR3 DNA sequence: TGTGCCAGCAGTGATCTGGACAGCCGCCAGGGCGGCTACAATGAGCAGTTCTTC. Amino acid sequence: CASSDLDSRQGGYNEQFF. Filled out from reference TRBV25-1 and TRBJ2-1, the complete variable domain reads EADIYQTPRYLVIGTGKKITLECSQTMGHDKMYWYQQDPGMELHLIHYSYGVNSTEKGDLSSESTVSRIRTEHFPLTLESARPSHTSQYLCASSDLDSRQGGYNEQFFGPGTRLTVL.

V usage is TRBV7-3 and J usage is TRBJ1-1; tentative D call: TRBD1 (6 bases). The germline V gene has CDR1 SGHTA and CDR2 FQGTGA. The ends were cut back, 2 bases at V and 3 bases at J, with 16 bases in the middle. The CDR3 has 16 amino acids. CDR3 sequence reads: CASSLVAGVFDTEAFF. CDR3 sequence (DNA): TGTGCCAGCAGCTTAGTGGCAGGGGTATTCGACACTGAAGCTTTCTTT.

At least ten counts were recorded for this clonotype. CDR3 nucleotides: TGCGCCAGCAGCCCCGGACCTGTGACCTACGAGCAGTACTTC. Residues: CASSPGPVTYEQYF. The chain combines TRBV4-3 with TRBJ2-7; no firm D call. V was pared by 4 bases and J by 2 bases, with 12 bases between. CDR3 length: 14 amino acids. The germline CDR1 and CDR2 sequences are LGHNA and YSLEER.

This clonotype occurred many times. The chain employs TRBV7-9 and TRBJ2-1, with D perhaps matching TRBD2 (5 bases). Germline lookup yields CDR1 SEHNR and CDR2 FQNEAQ (reference sequence). The CDR3 length is 15 residues. This CDR3 is CVVVPVAEGYNEQFF. The CDR3 coding sequence is TGTGTCGTTGTGCCCGTTGCCGAGGGTTACAATGAGCAGTTCTTC.